A single sample gave rise to the 24 T cell receptor beta chains below, sequenced in a study of OX40 agonist ivuxolimab in advanced cancers. TCRdb keeps only in-frame clones here, not all; method: immunoSEQ multiplex PCR. The sample shows roughly 100,000 clones, about 87% of them seen only once. The material sequenced was CD4+ or CD8+ T cells sorted from blood, taken in a trial of the OX40 agonist ivuxolimab. These receptor sequences come from an adult with an advanced solid tumor such as melanoma, head and neck, liver or kidney cancer.

This chain joins TRBV6-6 and TRBJ2-6, with D uncertain. This CDR3 is 15 amino acids long. Germline CDR1 reads MNHNY; CDR2 reads SVGAGI (reference sequence). V was cut by 7 bases and J by 0 bases, with 10 bases left in between. CDR3 in DNA: TGTGCCAGCAACCCCACTATCTCTGGGGCCAACGTCCTGACTTTC. Its protein product is CASNPTISGANVLTF.

The chain recombines TRBV11-3 with TRBJ1-1; no firm D call. Germline CDR1 reads SGHNT; CDR2 reads YENEEA. CDR3 length: 12 amino acids. V dropped 1 base and J dropped 6 bases, with 6 bases sitting between them. CDR3 protein: CASSLVGPEAFF. The CDR3, as DNA: TGTGCCAGCAGCTTAGTGGGCCCTGAAGCTTTCTTT.

This clone was detected once. V usage is TRBV7-2 and J usage is TRBJ1-4; no reliable D call. This CDR3 has 15 amino acids. Germline lookup yields CDR1 SGHTA and CDR2 FQGNSA. V was trimmed by 3 bases and J by 7 bases, leaving 15 bases between them. The CDR3 spells CASSFELGFGEKLFF. Here the CDR3 DNA reads TGTGCCAGCAGCTTTGAATTAGGGTTTGGTGAAAAACTGTTTTTT.

This clone was detected a few times. This rearrangement joins TRBV7-3 to TRBJ2-3; D may be TRBD2 (5 bases). The CDR3 extends over 12 amino acids. Trimming shortened V by 5 bases and J by 8 bases, and 11 bases separated the two germline ends. CDR1 is SGHTA and CDR2 is FQGTGA in the germline V gene. The CDR3 sequence is CASSDYAGTQYF. CDR3 bases: TGTGCCAGCAGCGACTACGCGGGTACGCAGTATTTT.

V is TRBV28 and J is TRBJ2-7, with 8 bases fitting TRBD2. The V and J ends lost 6 bases and 5 bases, in that order; junction bases with no gene match: 12. CDR1 is MDHEN, CDR2 SYDVKM, per germline. This CDR3 has 15 residues. The CDR3 region is CASRNELAEGNEQYF. The CDR3 DNA sequence: TGTGCCAGCAGAAATGAACTAGCGGAAGGGAACGAGCAGTACTTC.

This chain connects TRBV6-5 to TRBJ1-2; D uncertain. The germline V gene encodes CDR1 MNHEY and CDR2 SVGAGI. V lost 2 bases, J lost 4 bases, and 14 bases lay in between. The CDR3 contains 15 residues. The CDR3 protein is CASSYEGLVPYGYTF. The CDR3 DNA follows: TGTGCCAGCAGTTACGAGGGCTTAGTGCCCTATGGCTACACCTTC.

Comments on this clone: A junction end diverges from the germline sequence, so it may reflect a read error. This rearrangement joins TRBV10-3 to TRBJ2-7, with 16 bases identical to TRBD2. CDR3 length equals 16 residues. Germline loops: CDR1 ENHRY, CDR2 SYGVKD. This chain's CDR3 is CASSPGTSGRAYEQYF. The CDR3 nucleotides read TGTGCCAGCAGTCCCGGGACTAGCGGGAGGGCCTACGAGCAGTACTTC.

In regard to this clone: Other nucleotide sequences in the sample specify the same CDR3. The CDR3 bases are TGTGCCTGGAGTGTGGGCACCGGCTCCTACGAGCAGTACTTC. Amino acid sequence: CAWSVGTGSYEQYF. The chain has TRBV30 and TRBJ2-7; the D is unclear. The CDR3 covers 14 residues. Trimming shortened V by 0 bases and J by 0 bases, and 9 bases separated the two germline ends. The germline V gene has CDR1 GTSNPN and CDR2 SVGIG (reference sequence).

The chain links TRBV5-1 to TRBJ2-7; D is unresolved. The V end lost 2 bases, the J end lost 0 bases, and 12 bases lay between the germline ends. Germline-derived CDR1 and CDR2 are SGHRS and YFSETQ. The CDR3 totals 15 residues. CDR3 region: CASSFGPSGSYEQYF. CDR3 bases: TGCGCCAGCAGCTTCGGACCGTCGGGCTCCTACGAGCAGTACTTC.

V gene TRBV28 combines with J gene TRBJ2-7, with D possibly being TRBD2 (6 bases). Germline loops: CDR1 MDHEN, CDR2 SYDVKM. This CDR3 contains 15 residues. With 6 bases removed from V and 1 base from J, the gap between germline ends came to 16 bases. The CDR3: CASRRYGGGSYEQYF. The CDR3 DNA reads TGTGCCAGCAGACGTTACGGTGGGGGGTCCTACGAGCAGTACTTC.

This clone was seen a handful of times. The V and J genes are TRBV27 and TRBJ1-1; D gene ambiguous. This CDR3 spans 13 amino acids. Germline V gene lookup returns CDR1 MNHEY and CDR2 SMNVEV (reference sequence). Between the trimmed V and J ends, which lost 4 bases and 1 base, there was a span of 7 bases. CDR3 DNA: TGTGCCAGCAGTTGGGCCTCGAACACTGAAGCTTTCTTT. Its protein is CASSWASNTEAFF.

The chain combines TRBV19 with TRBJ1-2, with a possible D match to TRBD1 (6 bases). In germline, CDR1 is LNHDA, CDR2 SQIVND (reference sequence). This CDR3 is 13 amino acids long. With 5 bases removed from V and 4 bases from J, the gap between germline ends came to 11 bases. The CDR3 coding sequence is TGTGCCAGTAGTCCAGGACAGAGCTATGGCTACACCTTC. Its translation: CASSPGQSYGYTF.

The chain employs TRBV27 and TRBJ1-4; D gene ambiguous. The CDR3 is 17 residues long. Germline CDR1 MNHEY, CDR2 SMNVEV (reference sequence). V was trimmed by 5 bases and J by 0 bases, leaving 16 bases between them. The CDR3 DNA follows: TGTGCCAGCAGTCCCCGCTTCGTTGTTGCAACTAATGAAAAACTGTTTTTT. Amino acids: CASSPRFVVATNEKLFF. Variable domain in full (rest from reference TRBV27 and TRBJ1-4): EAQVTQNPRYLITVTGKKLTVTCSQNMNHEYMSWYRQDPGLGLRQIYYSMNVEVTDKGDVPEGYKVSRKEKRNFPLILESPSPNQTSLYFCASSPRFVVATNEKLFFGSGTQLSVL.

This chain links TRBV18 with TRBJ2-3, with D perhaps matching TRBD1 (5 bases). V lost 2 bases, J lost 1 base, and 16 bases lay in between. Germline V CDR1 and CDR2: KGHSH, LQKENI. This CDR3 is built from 17 residues. CDR3 coding DNA: TGTGCCAGCTCACCAAACCCCAGACAGAGTGGCACAGATACGCAGTATTTT. It is translated as CASSPNPRQSGTDTQYF.

V is TRBV30 and J is TRBJ2-7; a weak D match, TRBD1 (6 bases). V was cut by 3 bases and J by 3 bases, with 12 bases left in between. The germline V gene has CDR1 GTSNPN and CDR2 SVGIG (reference sequence). The CDR3 runs 13 residues. DNA for the CDR3: TGTGCCTGGAGCCTAGAGACAGGCTACGAGCAGTACTTC. Its protein product is CAWSLETGYEQYF.

V gene TRBV5-1 combines with J gene TRBJ2-3; no definite D call. V was clipped by 8 bases and J by 2 bases, with 15 bases between them. CDR1 is SGHRS and CDR2 is YFSETQ in the germline V gene. CDR3 size: 14 residues. For the CDR3, the DNA is TGCGCCAGTTGCCCCAGCGAGACCACAGATACGCAGTATTTT. It specifies CASCPSETTDTQYF.

Details on this clone: Additional DNA sequences in this sample encode the identical CDR3. The V gene is TRBV27, the J gene TRBJ2-1; D is ambiguous. Germline CDR1 reads MNHEY; CDR2 reads SMNVEV (reference sequence). The ends were cut back, 5 bases at V and 3 bases at J, with 2 bases in the middle. There are 11 residues in the CDR3. CDR3 sequence (DNA): TGTGCCAGCAGTGACTACAATGAGCAGTTCTTC. It is translated as CASSDYNEQFF.

This clone was detected only once. CDR3 coding DNA: TGTGCCAGTCAGTCCAGCGGGGAATACAATGAGCAGTTCTTC. Translated: CASQSSGEYNEQFF. The V call is TRBV19, the J call TRBJ2-1; 7 nucleotides align to TRBD2. The germline V gene has CDR1 LNHDA and CDR2 SQIVND (reference sequence). This CDR3 is built from 14 residues. Losses at the gene ends were 8 bases for V and 4 bases for J; bases not matched to a gene: 8.

CDR3 nucleotides: TGTGCCAGCAGGACCTTCGGCGCAGATTCCAGGGGGCAAGGCTACGAGCAGTACTTC. This codes for CASRTFGADSRGQGYEQYF. The chain employs TRBV11-2 and TRBJ2-7; 8 bases map to TRBD1. Trimming took 6 bases from V and 3 from J; bases not matched to a gene: 22. The CDR3 extends over 19 amino acids. Germline lookup yields CDR1 SGHAT and CDR2 FQNNGV.

The chain uses TRBV28 and TRBJ1-2; D uncertain. V shed 2 bases and J shed 2 bases, with 12 bases lying between them. Germline CDR1 reads MDHEN; CDR2 reads SYDVKM. The CDR3 totals 15 residues. The CDR3 region has the DNA TGTGCCAGCAGTTTAGATTGGGGATCGAACTATGGCTACACCTTC. Translation: CASSLDWGSNYGYTF.

The chain employs TRBV4-1 and TRBJ2-3, with TRBD2 matching over 9 bases. The CDR3 contains 16 residues. The ends lost 3 bases at V and 3 bases at J; junction bases unmatched: 7. The germline V gene has CDR1 MGHRA and CDR2 YSYEKL. CDR3 sequence reads: CASSHISGSGTDTQYF. CDR3 nucleotides: TGCGCCAGCAGCCATATTAGCGGGAGCGGTACAGATACGCAGTATTTT.

The V and J genes are TRBV6-6 and TRBJ2-7; D gene uncertain. The CDR3 covers 15 residues. V dropped 0 bases and J dropped 0 bases, with 9 bases sitting between them. CDR1 and CDR2 from the germline V gene are MNHNY and SVGAGI (reference sequence). In DNA form, the CDR3 reads TGTGCCAGCAGTTACTCCTTGGGCAGCTCCTACGAGCAGTACTTC. Translated, it gives CASSYSLGSSYEQYF.

V and J are TRBV15 and TRBJ1-2; D ambiguous. The ends were cut back, 6 bases at V and 1 base at J, with 15 bases in the middle. Germline V gives CDR1 LNHNV, CDR2 YYDKDF (reference sequence). CDR3 length: 15 amino acids. The chain's CDR3 is CATRGATENNYGYTF. For the CDR3, the DNA is TGTGCCACCAGGGGAGCAACAGAAAATAACTATGGCTACACCTTC.

CDR3 DNA: TGTGCCAGCAGCGTAGATGGGGGCCGGTATGGCTACACCTTC. This encodes CASSVDGGRYGYTF. The chain carries TRBV9 and TRBJ1-2; tentatively, D is TRBD1 (6 bases). V lost 0 bases, J lost 5 bases, and 11 bases lay in between. This CDR3 has 14 amino acids. The V gene's germline CDR1 is SGDLS and CDR2 YYNGEE.